This T cell receptor (beta chain) was sequenced for a study of identical twins. Study observations and caveats: Where out-of-frame alpha sequences were twin-shared, they showed excess low generation probability.

Template switching supplied a universal primer site; unique molecular identifiers were carried on the cDNA. TCRdb re-derived calls from the 5' RACE reads in MiXCR, one entry per CDR3 protein. Of roughly 700,000 distinct CDR3 sequences in the sample, 8.6% were seen once. Trimming cost V 6 bases and J 7 bases, with 11 bases left between them. This CDR3 contains 12 residues. Germline V gene data show CDR1 as MNHEY and CDR2 as SVGAGI. Every donor was a healthy Caucasian. A few counts support this clonotype. Its antigen is undetermined. The sample also formed part of further work on yellow fever vaccine responses in identical twins.

This sequence was found in a woman aged 18-29 years in good health. Material: PBMCs. This rearrangement joins TRBV6-5 to TRBJ2-3; no definite D call. CDR3 sequence reads: CASRRTGNTQYF. The CDR3 nucleotides are TGTGCCAGCAGACGGACGGGTAATACGCAGTATTTT.